This T cell receptor (beta chain) was found in a study of CD8 T cells in ankylosing spondylitis (TCRdb year 2017). Regarding the study in general: T cell receptor beta repertoires were profiled in healthy donors and ankylosing spondylitis patients so that disease-linked TCR variants could be found. The full study cohort was made up of about two dozen ankylosing spondylitis patients and roughly 100 healthy donors. Peripheral blood was sampled, and synovial fluid was additionally collected from ankylosing spondylitis patients. Study-wide conclusions, independent of this receptor: A TCR beta motif made up of several highly homologous amino acid variants appeared to be characteristic of blood from ankylosing spondylitis patients. The disease-linked clones showed a CD8+ phenotype and occurred at relatively low frequencies in peripheral blood. Some motif variants had previously been reported in the synovial fluid and blood of reactive arthritis patients, which suggests shared mechanisms of disease initiation. Significant enrichment of the disease-linked clones was reported in matched synovial fluid samples from ankylosing spondylitis patients.

The sequencing machine was an Illumina HiSeq 2500. Quantitative 5'-RACE with molecular barcodes was used to prepare TCR beta libraries. The published analysis was carried out like this. To identify disease-linked TCR variants, a new computational method was used, one built on a probabilistic model of VDJ rearrangement. TCRdb redid the processing of the public reads, applying fastp at Q25 and MiXCR, and retained in-frame beta chains. Each entry merges the rows of one CDR3 protein and shows their most common DNA and genes. What appears here as the V and J calls and clone size reflects TCRdb's work, not the paper's. Across this sample there are roughly 130,000 distinct CDR3 sequences, with about 13% seen only once. Around 3% of the sample belongs to the ten largest clones. This clonotype was counted ten times or more. Its binding antigen is unknown. The record has no base qualities; no much larger clone is one base away.

Trimming accounts for 4 bases at V and 10 bases at J, while the number of junction bases matched to no gene is 5. Counted from cysteine to phenylalanine, this CDR3 has 14 amino acids. Only the CDR3 DNA is retained, 42 bases long and in frame from the first base. CDR1 SEHNR and CDR2 FQNEAQ were looked up in the germline V gene (reference sequence). The sample taken for sequencing was blood, either unsorted or a sorted T cell fraction (not recorded which). The sequence derives from a female donor with ankylosing spondylitis or in good health (not recorded which). The sequence is built from TRBV7-9 and TRBJ1-6; 9 junctional bases match TRBD1. The base sequence is TGTGCCAGCAGCTGGGACAGGGAGTTCTCACCCCTCCACTTT. Its coded protein is CASSWDREFSPLHF. The CDR3, completed at both ends by the reference TRBV7-9 and TRBJ1-6 genes, gives the full variable domain DTGVSQNPRHKITKRGQNVTFRCDPISEHNRLYWYRQTLGQGPEFLTYFQNEAQLEKSRLLSDRFSAERPKGSFSTLEIQRTEQGDSAMYLCASSWDREFSPLHFGNGTRLTVT.